Shown below are 10 T cell receptor beta chains from a single sample sequenced in a study of radiotherapy plus CTLA-4 blockade in lung cancer. Method: immunoSEQ multiplex PCR; TCRdb's copy keeps in-frame clones and lacks some. The data contain more than 90,000 clones, about 77% of them singletons. The material sequenced was peripheral blood, taken from a patient treated with radiotherapy plus ipilimumab. The receptors stem from a human donor with non-small cell lung cancer who had a partial response to radiotherapy plus ipilimumab.

This sequence joins TRBV27 and TRBJ2-2; D ambiguous. CDR3 length: 15 residues. V was pared by 2 bases and J by 2 bases, with 9 bases between. Per the germline V gene, CDR1 is MNHEY and CDR2 is SMNVEV (reference sequence). The CDR3, as DNA: TGTGCCAGCAGTTTAATTGGGCTTAACACCGGGGAGCTGTTTTTT. The encoded protein is CASSLIGLNTGELFF.

This clone was detected a few times. The chain carries TRBV6-4 and TRBJ2-1; the D gene is possibly TRBD2 (5 bases). The CDR3 is 15 amino acids. In germline, CDR1 is MRHNA, CDR2 SNTAGT. V lost 2 bases and J 2 bases, leaving 10 bases between the germline ends. The DNA of the CDR3 is TGTGCCAGCAGTGACGAACTAGAGCCCTACAATGAGCAGTTCTTC. Residues: CASSDELEPYNEQFF.

J is TRBJ2-7 and V is TRBV6-6; D not certain. TRBJ2-5 matches the DNA end more closely, so the J call is doubtful. Germline CDR1 and CDR2: MNHNY and SVGAGI (reference sequence). CDR3 length: 12 amino acids. For the CDR3, the DNA is TGTGCCAGCAGTTATAGTACGGAGACCCAGTACTTC. It codes for CASSYSTETQYF.

The CDR3 DNA reads as TGTGCCAGTAGAGACCAGGGGTTGGGTGAAAAACTGTTTTTT. It is translated as CASRDQGLGEKLFF. The chain is built from TRBV19 and TRBJ1-4; D may be TRBD1 (6 bases). Trimming cost V 6 bases and J 7 bases, with 15 bases left between them. This CDR3 region has 14 residues. Germline-derived CDR1 and CDR2 are LNHDA and SQIVND (reference sequence).

CDR3 DNA sequence: TGTGCCAGTAGTATAACTAGCGCGAGCATCTACGAGCAGTACTTC. Protein sequence: CASSITSASIYEQYF. This chain connects TRBV19 to TRBJ2-7, with 7 nucleotides matching TRBD2. The CDR3 has 15 amino acids. V dropped 2 bases and J dropped 3; count of bases not matched to a gene: 7. Germline lookup yields CDR1 LNHDA and CDR2 SQIVND (reference sequence).

V is TRBV6-1 and J is TRBJ2-5; TRBD1 aligns across 7 bases. The CDR3 consists of 14 residues. Germline-derived CDR1 and CDR2 are MNHNS and SASEGT. With 8 bases clipped from V and 5 bases from J, the junction kept 11 bases outside the gene matches. DNA of the CDR3: TGTGCCAGCTACGAGACAGGGTTGAGGGAGACCCAGTACTTC. Its translation: CASYETGLRETQYF.

The chain employs TRBV11-2 and TRBJ2-3, with D perhaps TRBD1 (6 bases). This CDR3 has 15 residues. Looked up from germline, CDR1 is SGHAT and CDR2 is FQNNGV. Trimming shortened V by 4 bases and J by 0 bases, and 11 bases separated the two germline ends. CDR3 protein: CASSSFGQSTDTQYF. CDR3 DNA: TGTGCCAGCAGCTCCTTTGGACAGAGCACAGATACGCAGTATTTT. The full variable domain, completed using reference TRBV11-2 and TRBJ2-3, is EAGVAQSPRYKIIEKRQSVAFWCNPISGHATLYWYQQILGQGPKLLIQFQNNGVVDDSQLPKDRFSAERLKGVDSTLKIQPAKLEDSAVYLCASSSFGQSTDTQYFGPGTRLTVL.

This clone was seen just once. The rearrangement links TRBV5-1 to TRBJ2-1; possible D gene TRBD1, 6 bases. CDR1 SGHRS and CDR2 YFSETQ come from the germline V gene. Trimming removed 4 bases from V and 8 bases from J, with 19 bases in between. The CDR3 sequence is 15 residues long. As DNA, the CDR3 is TGCGCCAGCAGCCTACTACAGGGTTGGGGCCATGAGCAGTTCTTC. This gives the protein CASSLLQGWGHEQFF.

This clone has a handful of counts. J is TRBJ2-5 and V is TRBV7-3; tentatively, D is TRBD2 (6 bases). The ends were cut back, 1 base at V and 2 bases at J, with 8 bases in the middle. The CDR3 length is 14 residues. Germline CDR1 is SGHTA and CDR2 is FQGTGA. The CDR3 is CASSLNGGQETQYF. The CDR3 DNA sequence: TGTGCCAGCAGCTTAAATGGGGGGCAAGAGACCCAGTACTTC.

DNA for the CDR3: TGTGCCAGCAGCGGGGGACAGGGATGGTATGAAAAACTGTTTTTT. Translating gives CASSGGQGWYEKLFF. The chain couples TRBV28 to TRBJ1-4; 9 bases agree with TRBD1. Germline V gene data show CDR1 as MDHEN and CDR2 as SYDVKM. The ends lost 6 bases at V and 6 bases at J; junction bases unmatched: 8. The CDR3 has 15 amino acids.